This T cell receptor (beta chain) was identified in a study of blood T cell repertoires in COVID-19. CDR1 and CDR2 (germline): SNHLY, FYNNEI. CDR3 length: 13 amino acids. V lost 7 bases and J lost 3, with 12 bases in between. As handled by the study authors: Amplifying reference gene primers gave estimates of nucleated cell counts. Profiling relied on immunoSEQ multiplex PCR, and the TCRdb table lists in-frame clones only, not all of them. V, J and clone size are those of that table, while D and trimming were read from the DNA. This sample has tens of thousands of clones; roughly four fifths occur once, and the top ten carry less than 3.5%.

Material: peripheral blood. This chain uses TRBV2 with TRBJ1-2; D call uncertain. The source of this sequence is a woman aged 60-75 years with acute or convalescent COVID-19. The CDR3 here is CASTGFEDYGYTF. CDR3 coding DNA: TGTGCCAGCACCGGGTTTGAAGACTATGGCTACACCTTC.